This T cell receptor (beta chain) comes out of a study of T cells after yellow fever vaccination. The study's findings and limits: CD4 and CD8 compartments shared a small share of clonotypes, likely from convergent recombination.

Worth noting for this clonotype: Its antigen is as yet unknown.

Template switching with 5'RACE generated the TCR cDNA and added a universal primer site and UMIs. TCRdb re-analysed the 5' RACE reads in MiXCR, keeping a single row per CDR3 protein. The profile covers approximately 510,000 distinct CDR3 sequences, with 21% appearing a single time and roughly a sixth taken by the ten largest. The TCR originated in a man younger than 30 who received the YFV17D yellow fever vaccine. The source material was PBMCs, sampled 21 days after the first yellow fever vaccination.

The CDR3: CAISDDQAGNTIYF. The CDR3 DNA reads as TGTGCCATCAGTGACGACCAGGCTGGAAACACCATATATTTT. The chain links TRBV10-3 to TRBJ1-3, with unresolved D. The germline V and J ends were trimmed by 3 bases and 2 bases, with 8 bases remaining between them. Per germline, CDR1 ENHRY and CDR2 SYGVKD. The CDR3 runs 14 residues.